This T cell receptor (beta chain) comes out of a study of blood T cell repertoires in COVID-19. For the study at large: The analysed material was cDNA or gDNA that came from T cells, B-cell-depleted T cells, or PBMCs.

In its sample, this clone was seen a few times. Clones were read by immunoSEQ multiplex PCR, and TCRdb kept only the in-frame ones, dropping some. The sample lists 200,000 to 250,000 clones, roughly 76% occurring once. J lost 7 bases, V lost 2 bases, and 11 bases had no gene match. Germline loops: CDR1 GTSNPN, CDR2 SVGIG (reference sequence). The CDR3 spans 15 residues. The receptor was derived from an elderly woman with COVID-19, enrolled during active disease. The material sequenced was peripheral blood. The V call is TRBV30, the J call TRBJ1-5; 7 bases match TRBD1. This CDR3 is CAWSPRQGRLQPQHF. CDR3 sequence (DNA): TGTGCCTGGAGTCCGCGACAGGGCAGGTTGCAGCCCCAGCATTTT.